These T cell receptor beta chains were read from a single sample in a study of radiotherapy plus CTLA-4 blockade in lung cancer. The protocol was immunoSEQ multiplex PCR, while the TCRdb copy is restricted to in-frame clones and leaves out a portion. This repertoire shows some 50,000 clones, more than 65% found once; its top ten account for 3% to 4%. The sample consisted of peripheral blood, taken from a patient treated with radiotherapy plus ipilimumab. The receptors here all came from a human donor with non-small cell lung cancer who had a partial response to radiotherapy plus ipilimumab. CDR3s include the opening cysteine and the closing phenylalanine or tryptophan. A D gene is named only where the DNA matches it firmly. The size entry is marked missing in some rows and otherwise reads once, few, many or a size class.

D gene: TRBD1; J gene: TRBJ1-1; clone size: few; V gene: TRBV6-5; CDR3 DNA: TGTGCCAGCAGGGACAGGGGGTTCACTGAAGCTTTCTTT; CDR3 protein: CASRDRGFTEAFF
D gene: TRBD1; J gene: TRBJ1-6; clone size: few; V gene: TRBV6-5; CDR3 DNA: TGTGCCAGCACCTCCGGGACAGGGAGTTCACCCCTCCACTTT; CDR3 protein: CASTSGTGSSPLHF
D gene: NA; J gene: TRBJ1-2; clone size: NA; V gene: TRBV9; CDR3 DNA: TGTGCCAGCAGCCCGGCAGCAGGAGGCTACACCTTC; CDR3 protein: CASSPAAGGYTF
D gene: TRBD1; J gene: TRBJ2-2; clone size: NA; V gene: TRBV6-5; CDR3 DNA: TGTGCCAGCGGTGGCGGGGACAGGGGAACTGGGGAGCTGTTTTTT; CDR3 protein: CASGGGDRGTGELFF
D gene: TRBD1; J gene: TRBJ1-6; clone size: NA; V gene: TRBV14; CDR3 DNA: TGTGCCAGCAGCCGTACAGGGGGGGGTAATTCACCCCTCCACTTT; CDR3 protein: CASSRTGGGNSPLHF
D gene: NA; J gene: TRBJ1-5; clone size: NA; V gene: TRBV30; CDR3 DNA: TGTGCCTGCCTTGGGTCGACGGGGCAGCCCCAGCATTTT; CDR3 protein: CACLGSTGQPQHF
D gene: NA; J gene: TRBJ2-2; clone size: NA; V gene: TRBV5-1; CDR3 DNA: TGCGCCAGCAGCTTGCAGGGGCCGGCCGGGGAGCTGTTTTTT; CDR3 protein: CASSLQGPAGELFF
D gene: TRBD1; J gene: TRBJ2-5; clone size: NA; V gene: TRBV7-3; CDR3 DNA: TGTGCCAGCAGCCCCGGACAGGGTAGCTGGGAGACCCAGTACTTC; CDR3 protein: CASSPGQGSWETQYF
D gene: NA; J gene: TRBJ1-1; clone size: NA; V gene: TRBV5-1; CDR3 DNA: TGCGCCAGCAGACATTCAAGGACACCCGACACTGAAGCTTTCTTT; CDR3 protein: CASRHSRTPDTEAFF
D gene: TRBD1; J gene: TRBJ1-2; clone size: NA; V gene: TRBV6-5; CDR3 DNA: TGTGCCAGCTATCGACCGGGACAGATATTTGGCTACACCTTC; CDR3 protein: CASYRPGQIFGYTF
D gene: TRBD1; J gene: TRBJ2-4; clone size: NA; V gene: TRBV5-4; CDR3 DNA: TGTGCCAGCAGCCCGGGACAGGGGGAGGTCATTCAGTACTTC; CDR3 protein: CASSPGQGEVIQYF
D gene: TRBD2; J gene: TRBJ2-1; clone size: once; V gene: TRBV7-2; CDR3 DNA: TGTGCCAGCAGCCAATCCCTAGCGGGGGGCAACAATGAGCAGTTCTTC; CDR3 protein: CASSQSLAGGNNEQFF
D gene: NA; J gene: TRBJ2-5; clone size: NA; V gene: TRBV5-8; CDR3 DNA: TGTGCCAGCAGCTTGGGTCTAATTAGAGAGACCCAGTACTTC; CDR3 protein: CASSLGLIRETQYF
D gene: NA; J gene: TRBJ2-4; clone size: NA; V gene: TRBV2; CDR3 DNA: TGTGCCAGCAGTACAGGGTTTGACAAAAACATTCAGTACTTC; CDR3 protein: CASSTGFDKNIQYF
D gene: NA; J gene: TRBJ1-6; clone size: NA; V gene: TRBV2; CDR3 DNA: TGTGCCAGCAGTGAAGCTCGCAGACTAGGGCTTACACCCCTCCACTTT; CDR3 protein: CASSEARRLGLTPLHF
D gene: NA; J gene: TRBJ1-2; clone size: NA; V gene: TRBV5-1; CDR3 DNA: TGCGCCAGCAGCTTGGCCGGGGGAGGCTACACCTTC; CDR3 protein: CASSLAGGGYTF
D gene: NA; J gene: TRBJ1-4; clone size: NA; V gene: TRBV9; CDR3 DNA: TGTGCCAGCAGCGCGGACACCGGTAATGAAAAACTGTTTTTT; CDR3 protein: CASSADTGNEKLFF
D gene: NA; J gene: TRBJ2-3; clone size: NA; V gene: TRBV6-5; CDR3 DNA: TGTGCCAGCAAAAAATCAGGGGCAGATACGCAGTATTTT; CDR3 protein: CASKKSGADTQYF
D gene: TRBD2; J gene: TRBJ2-3; clone size: NA; V gene: TRBV6-5; CDR3 DNA: TGTGCCAGCAGGGGGGGGAGGGTCCAGGGTACGCAGTATTTT; CDR3 protein: CASRGGRVQGTQYF
D gene: TRBD1; J gene: TRBJ2-1; clone size: NA; V gene: TRBV5-4; CDR3 DNA: TGTGCCAGCAGCGGGACAGGGGAGGACAATGAGCAGTTCTTC; CDR3 protein: CASSGTGEDNEQFF
D gene: TRBD2; J gene: TRBJ2-7; clone size: NA; V gene: TRBV18; CDR3 DNA: TGTGCCAGCTCACCCCTACGGGGGGTAGCGGGGAAACTATACGAGCAGTACTTC; CDR3 protein: CASSPLRGVAGKLYEQYF
D gene: NA; J gene: TRBJ2-1; clone size: NA; V gene: TRBV9; CDR3 DNA: TGTGCCAGCAGCATTACCGGGACCTACAATGAGCAGTTCTTC; CDR3 protein: CASSITGTYNEQFF
D gene: TRBD1; J gene: TRBJ1-2; clone size: few; V gene: TRBV4-3; CDR3 DNA: TGCGCCAGCAGCCGAGCCGGGACAGGGGTCTCGGGCGGCTACACCTTC; CDR3 protein: CASSRAGTGVSGGYTF
D gene: NA; J gene: TRBJ1-4; clone size: NA; V gene: TRBV6-5; CDR3 DNA: TGTGCCAGCAGTTACAGGGGTGATAATGAAAAACTGTTTTTT; CDR3 protein: CASSYRGDNEKLFF
D gene: NA; J gene: TRBJ2-1; clone size: NA; V gene: TRBV9; CDR3 DNA: TGTGCCAGCAGCTTCCAAATCGGTGAGCAGTTCTTC; CDR3 protein: CASSFQIGEQFF
D gene: TRBD1; J gene: TRBJ2-7; clone size: once; V gene: TRBV6-5; CDR3 DNA: TGTGCGGCTTCCCGGACAGGGTTGCAGGAGCAGTACTTC; CDR3 protein: CAASRTGLQEQYF
D gene: NA; J gene: TRBJ1-2; clone size: once; V gene: TRBV6-1; CDR3 DNA: TGTGCCAGCAGTGAAGCGGTCGGGAGGGGATATGGCTACACCTTC; CDR3 protein: CASSEAVGRGYGYTF
D gene: NA; J gene: TRBJ1-1; clone size: NA; V gene: TRBV7-6; CDR3 DNA: TGTGCCAGCAGCTTAGCCAGTTTGAACACTGAAGCTTTCTTT; CDR3 protein: CASSLASLNTEAFF
D gene: TRBD1; J gene: TRBJ1-1; clone size: NA; V gene: TRBV29-1; CDR3 DNA: TGCAGCTCACAGACAGGGAGGAACACTGAAGCTTTCTTT; CDR3 protein: CSSQTGRNTEAFF
D gene: TRBD2; J gene: TRBJ2-1; clone size: NA; V gene: TRBV27; CDR3 DNA: TGTGCCAGCGAGAGCGGGGGGCATCACAATGAGCAGTTCTTC; CDR3 protein: CASESGGHHNEQFF
D gene: TRBD2; J gene: TRBJ2-7; clone size: NA; V gene: TRBV4-1; CDR3 DNA: TGCGCCAGCAGCCACCCCGGGGGGTGGGTAAACGAGCAGTACTTC; CDR3 protein: CASSHPGGWVNEQYF
D gene: NA; J gene: TRBJ1-1; clone size: NA; V gene: TRBV9; CDR3 DNA: TGTGCCAGCAGCGTAGACCTCATGGGGACTGGGTCGAACACTGAAGCTTTCTTT; CDR3 protein: CASSVDLMGTGSNTEAFF
D gene: TRBD1; J gene: TRBJ1-2; clone size: NA; V gene: TRBV19; CDR3 DNA: TGTGCCAGTAGTATCAAGACAGGGGATAACTATGGCTACACCTTC; CDR3 protein: CASSIKTGDNYGYTF
D gene: TRBD1; J gene: TRBJ2-7; clone size: NA; V gene: TRBV7-2; CDR3 DNA: TGTGCCAGCAGCGCACCGGACAGGGAGAGCTCCTACGAGCAGTACTTC; CDR3 protein: CASSAPDRESSYEQYF
D gene: NA; J gene: TRBJ1-5; clone size: NA; V gene: TRBV7-2; CDR3 DNA: TGTGCCAGCAGCTTACTCAGGTCTGGCAATCAGCCCCAGCATTTT; CDR3 protein: CASSLLRSGNQPQHF
D gene: TRBD2; J gene: TRBJ2-3; clone size: NA; V gene: TRBV5-1; CDR3 DNA: TGCGCCAGCAGCTTGGTCCGGGGACTAGGGACGGATACGCAGTATTTT; CDR3 protein: CASSLVRGLGTDTQYF
D gene: NA; J gene: TRBJ1-1; clone size: few; V gene: TRBV10-3; CDR3 DNA: TGTGCCATCAAGGGGTTTCCGGACACTGAAGCTTTCTTT; CDR3 protein: CAIKGFPDTEAFF
D gene: TRBD1; J gene: TRBJ2-7; clone size: few; V gene: TRBV6-5; CDR3 DNA: TGTGCCAGCACCCCCGGGACAGGTATCTACGAGCAGTACTTC; CDR3 protein: CASTPGTGIYEQYF
D gene: NA; J gene: TRBJ2-5; clone size: NA; V gene: TRBV13; CDR3 DNA: TGTGCCAGCAGCTTAGGCGAGGCCCCAACCCTAGAGACCCAGTACTTC; CDR3 protein: CASSLGEAPTLETQYF
D gene: NA; J gene: TRBJ2-2; clone size: few; V gene: TRBV5-1; CDR3 DNA: TGCGCCAGCAGCTTGGTCGGGGGGCGAAGCACCGGGGAGCTGTTTTTT; CDR3 protein: CASSLVGGRSTGELFF
D gene: NA; J gene: TRBJ2-6; clone size: NA; V gene: TRBV7-8; CDR3 DNA: TGTGCCAGCAGCTTAGGAGGGTCTGGGGCCAACGTCCTGACTTTC; CDR3 protein: CASSLGGSGANVLTF
D gene: TRBD1; J gene: TRBJ2-3; clone size: NA; V gene: TRBV5-1; CDR3 DNA: TGCGCCAGCAGCTTTCGACAGGGGGACCTGCCAGATACGCAGTATTTT; CDR3 protein: CASSFRQGDLPDTQYF
D gene: NA; J gene: TRBJ2-1; clone size: once; V gene: TRBV19; CDR3 DNA: TGTGCCAGTAAGATCTTTGGGGGGATAGAATTCTTC; CDR3 protein: CASKIFGGIEFF
D gene: TRBD1; J gene: TRBJ1-3; clone size: few; V gene: TRBV15; CDR3 DNA: TGTGCCACCAGCTCGACAGGGTCTGGAAACACCATATATTTT; CDR3 protein: CATSSTGSGNTIYF
D gene: TRBD1; J gene: TRBJ1-4; clone size: NA; V gene: TRBV25-1; CDR3 DNA: TGTGCCAGCAGTGCAAACAGGGGGGGTAATGAAAAACTGTTTTTT; CDR3 protein: CASSANRGGNEKLFF
D gene: NA; J gene: TRBJ1-2; clone size: NA; V gene: TRBV4-2; CDR3 DNA: TGTGCCAGCAGCCAAGATTCGGGGGATAACTATGGCTACACCTTC; CDR3 protein: CASSQDSGDNYGYTF
D gene: NA; J gene: TRBJ2-5; clone size: once; V gene: TRBV27; CDR3 DNA: TGTGCCAGCAGTTTAAAGTTAGGCGGGACAGATCAAGAGACCCAGTACTTC; CDR3 protein: CASSLKLGGTDQETQYF
D gene: NA; J gene: TRBJ1-2; clone size: few; V gene: TRBV6-5; CDR3 DNA: TGTGCCGTAGGGGCCTCAGATGGCTACACCTTC; CDR3 protein: CAVGASDGYTF
D gene: TRBD1; J gene: TRBJ1-5; clone size: NA; V gene: TRBV19; CDR3 DNA: TGTGCCAGTAGTACAACAGGGGGCCCGTCTCCCCAGCATTTT; CDR3 protein: CASSTTGGPSPQHF
D gene: NA; J gene: TRBJ2-1; clone size: NA; V gene: TRBV10-2; CDR3 DNA: TGCGCCAGTAAAACTAGTGGCAATGAGCAGTTCTTC; CDR3 protein: CASKTSGNEQFF
D gene: TRBD1; J gene: TRBJ2-4; clone size: NA; V gene: TRBV7-2; CDR3 DNA: TGTGCCAGCAGCTTAGCGGTACAGGGGGGTCTGGGAAACATTCAGTACTTC; CDR3 protein: CASSLAVQGGLGNIQYF
D gene: TRBD1; J gene: TRBJ1-1; clone size: NA; V gene: TRBV5-1; CDR3 DNA: TGCGCCAGCAGCTTGGACGGGACAGGGATGAACACTGAAGCTTTCTTT; CDR3 protein: CASSLDGTGMNTEAFF
D gene: NA; J gene: TRBJ2-7; clone size: NA; V gene: TRBV10-3; CDR3 DNA: TGTGCCATCAGTGACGTCTACGAGCAGTACTTC; CDR3 protein: CAISDVYEQYF
D gene: NA; J gene: TRBJ2-5; clone size: NA; V gene: TRBV10-3; CDR3 DNA: TGTGCCATCAGTGAGTCCCGGGGAAGGGAGACCCAGTACTTC; CDR3 protein: CAISESRGRETQYF
D gene: TRBD2; J gene: TRBJ2-2; clone size: NA; V gene: TRBV9; CDR3 DNA: TGTGCCAGCAGCCCCAGTAGCGGGGGGGCCGACGGGGAGCTGTTTTTT; CDR3 protein: CASSPSSGGADGELFF
D gene: NA; J gene: TRBJ1-5; clone size: once; V gene: TRBV9; CDR3 DNA: TGTGCCAGCAGCGGACCAGGGAATCAGCCCCAGCATTTT; CDR3 protein: CASSGPGNQPQHF
D gene: TRBD1; J gene: TRBJ2-7; clone size: NA; V gene: TRBV6-5; CDR3 DNA: TGTGCCAGCGCGGACAGGGGAGCGGTCTACGAGCAGTACTTC; CDR3 protein: CASADRGAVYEQYF
D gene: NA; J gene: TRBJ1-6; clone size: few; V gene: TRBV4-3; CDR3 DNA: TGCGCCAGCAGCCAAGGCGGGGGCGCGGATTCACCCCTCCACTTT; CDR3 protein: CASSQGGGADSPLHF
D gene: TRBD2; J gene: TRBJ2-5; clone size: NA; V gene: TRBV6-1; CDR3 DNA: TGTGCCCTTAGCGGGGCGGGGGGGACCCAGTACTTC; CDR3 protein: CALSGAGGTQYF
D gene: NA; J gene: TRBJ1-4; clone size: NA; V gene: TRBV4-2; CDR3 DNA: TGTGCCAGCAGCCAAGGAACAGCTCCAACTAATGAAAAACTGTTTTTT; CDR3 protein: CASSQGTAPTNEKLFF